This section outlines one TCR beta chain sequence together with its context. A few counts support this clonotype. The clone's antigen remains unknown. Within one base of it there is no much larger clone, and no base qualities were kept. The intended sense of this specimen's time point label: patch test 2, 6 weeks after DPC sensitization. The sample's treatment or condition label is to be understood as: therapeutic diphenylcyclopropenone sensitization with weekly scalp DPC. At each patch-test visit, blood was drawn before the patch test was applied. Eligible patients were aged 18 to 70, diagnosed with alopecia, deemed suitable for DPC therapy, and excluded if pregnant. Total RNA was extracted from unfractionated whole blood collected in Tempus Blood RNA tubes. The data are from a study of human T cells and chemical hapten exposure (dated by TCRdb to 2020 to 2022). Describing the broader study: For sensitization, 2% DPC in acetone was applied to a roughly 2 cm by roughly 2 cm area of upper inner arm skin. Patch tests used Finn chambers with 0.01% DPC on the upper back, scored after 6 days by International Contact Dermatitis Research Group standards. This study followed changes in the peripheral blood TCR repertoire in vivo during primary and secondary sensitization of alopecia patients to the hapten diphenylcyclopropenone (DPC). Blood was sampled from patients pre-sensitization (week 0) and at 2, 6 and about 24 weeks after DPC sensitization. Approximately 30 alopecia patients provided blood for TCR sequencing at one to four time points (pre-sensitization, 2, 6 and 24 weeks). Libraries were pooled for sequencing, and per-sample TCR yields varied mainly because of small differences in library volumes within the pool. Weekly therapeutic DPC doses were additionally applied to the scalp of patients throughout the roughly 24-week study period. Alopecia areata with under or over 50% scalp involvement, alopecia totalis and alopecia universalis were represented in the patient cohort, which was mostly female. On the study overall, not on this receptor specifically: DPC sensitization did not change how many TCRs were above 1 in 1000 frequency, and no evidence was found of alterations in global repertoire structure. After repeated subsampling, changes were observed in the strength of the expansion versus patch-test correlation and in the threshold at which the correlation became significant. Compared with pre-sensitization or healthy control sets, expanded TCRs formed significantly more large CDR3 similarity clusters, which is consistent with antigen-driven responses. Patch test score was positively correlated with the number of PT1 expanded TCRs, with significance at thresholds 8, 16 and 32 but not at 4. All patients had alopecia, a presumed autoimmune disease, so their immune response might differ from that of healthy individuals.

The library came from RACE. For sequencing, a NextSeq 500 was employed. Library preparation attached unique molecular identifiers to individual cDNA molecules for quantitative, reproducible TCR counting. For every blood RNA sample, sequencing covered both the TCR alpha and TCR beta chains. As for how the authors treated the data: The median number of TCRs per sample was 85,000 to 100,000, ranging from 23,224 to 690,600. V, J and CDR3 annotation of the TCR reads was performed with the Decombinator software suite. For the PS versus PT1 abundance plots, all samples were subsampled to the same number of TCRs (28,000). TCRs were defined as expanded if absent before sensitization and observed at least eight times at the 2-week time point. The public reads were run again by TCRdb, first through fastp at Q25 and then through MiXCR, and only productive beta chains were kept. Every entry covers one CDR3 protein and lists the most common genes and DNA from its rows. The V and J calls shown here were made by TCRdb, not taken from the authors' results. The sample table holds 360,000 or so distinct CDR3 sequences, of which about 6.9% were seen once. The ten largest clones represent under 7% of the sample.

The sample in question was whole blood, obtained in connection with sensitization to the hapten diphenylcyclopropenone (DPC). The receptor comes from a woman aged 18-29 years with alopecia areata. Some clones in this sample may be carry-over from other donors' samples.

This receptor has the CDR3 CASSYRTGQSSYNSPLHF. The base sequence is TGTGCCAGCAGTTACCGCACGGGTCAAAGCTCCTATAATTCACCCCTCCACTTT. The rearrangement joined TRBV6-2 or TRBV6-3 to TRBJ1-6; the D gene cannot be resolved reliably. The CDR3 numbers 18 residues from cysteine through phenylalanine. The read is trimmed to its CDR3 DNA, 54 bases read in frame from base 1. CDR1 and CDR2 were assigned from the germline V gene as MNHEY and SVGEGT. V and J lose 2 bases and 0 bases, and a span of 14 bases separates them.